These T cell receptor beta chains were read from a single sample in a study of cytomegalovirus exposure and HLA in healthy donors. Assay: immunoSEQ multiplex PCR; the TCRdb copy retains only in-frame clones and omits some. The sample includes over 150,000 clones, about four fifths seen only once; the top ten take approximately 2.8%. The source material was PBMCs. These receptor sequences come from a man aged 18 to 29 in good health and CMV-seronegative. The CDR3 runs from the conserved cysteine through the conserved F or W. A D gene is named only where the DNA matches it firmly. Only some rows state a clone size, as once, few, many or a class for expanded clones.

d_call	v_call	j_call	clone_size	cdr3_aa	cdr3_nt
NA	TRBV2	TRBJ2-5	few	CASSPPQGGETQYF	TGTGCCAGCAGCCCACCGCAGGGTGGAGAGACCCAGTACTTC
TRBD1	TRBV4-1	TRBJ1-2	once	CASSRLEPGQGNYGYTF	TGCGCCAGCAGCCGGCTCGAACCGGGACAGGGAAACTATGGCTACACCTTC
NA	TRBV5-1	TRBJ1-2	few	CASSEPYQGLDYGYTF	TGCGCCAGCAGCGAACCTTACCAGGGACTCGACTATGGCTACACCTTC
TRBD1	TRBV5-6	TRBJ1-1	NA	CASSYRTGGTEAFF	TGTGCCAGCAGCTATCGGACAGGAGGCACTGAAGCTTTCTTT
NA	TRBV6-5	TRBJ1-2	NA	CASSYGGPNYGYTF	TGTGCCAGCAGTTACGGGGGCCCTAACTATGGCTACACCTTC
TRBD1	TRBV7-9	TRBJ1-1	once	CASSFGQGRNTEAFF	TGTGCCAGCAGCTTCGGACAGGGGAGGAACACTGAAGCTTTCTTT
TRBD2	TRBV5-1	TRBJ2-5	NA	CASRLADPQETQYF	TGCGCCAGCAGGCTAGCGGACCCACAAGAGACCCAGTACTTC
NA	TRBV9	TRBJ2-1	NA	CASSVATPNYNEQFF	TGTGCCAGCAGCGTCGCTACCCCCAACTACAATGAGCAGTTCTTC
TRBD1	TRBV7-8	TRBJ1-2	few	CASSLDRDRGYGYTF	TGTGCCAGCAGCCTCGACAGGGATCGTGGCTATGGCTACACCTTC
NA	TRBV5-1	TRBJ1-2	NA	CASSTLQGGYGNGYTF	TGCGCCAGCAGCACCTTACAGGGTGGATATGGGAATGGCTACACCTTC
NA	TRBV7-9	TRBJ2-6	NA	CAGSLAPGYANVLTF	TGTGCCGGCAGCTTAGCTCCAGGGTATGCCAACGTCCTGACTTTC
NA	TRBV4-2	TRBJ2-6	few	CASSQDPRAGANVLTF	TGTGCCAGCAGCCAAGATCCCAGGGCTGGGGCCAACGTCCTGACTTTC
NA	TRBV7-2	TRBJ1-5	NA	CASSNGRAQPQHF	TGTGCCAGCAGCAACGGCAGGGCCCAGCCCCAGCATTTT
NA	TRBV5-6	TRBJ1-3	NA	CASSLDMSGNTIYF	TGTGCCAGCAGCCTCGACATGTCTGGAAACACCATATATTTT
NA	TRBV9	TRBJ2-7	NA	CASSVGGGAYEQYF	TGTGCCAGCAGCGTAGGAGGAGGGGCCTACGAGCAGTACTTC
TRBD1	TRBV10-3	TRBJ1-1	NA	CAIGQGVVNTEAFF	TGTGCCATCGGGCAGGGGGTGGTAAACACTGAAGCTTTCTTT
NA	TRBV2	TRBJ2-7	NA	CASTSGTLYEQYF	TGTGCCAGCACCTCGGGAACCCTCTACGAGCAGTACTTC
TRBD1	TRBV6-1	TRBJ1-5	few	CASSEVTGSNQPQHF	TGTGCCAGCAGTGAAGTGACAGGGAGCAATCAGCCCCAGCATTTT
TRBD1	TRBV5-1	TRBJ1-2	NA	CASSLNRGQGNGYTF	TGCGCCAGCAGCTTGAATAGGGGGCAGGGGAATGGCTACACCTTC
NA	TRBV7-9	TRBJ1-1	few	CSSSLDRGGTEAFF	TGTTCCAGCAGCTTAGATCGAGGGGGCACTGAAGCTTTCTTT
NA	TRBV10-3	TRBJ1-2	NA	CATEPGSNYGYTF	TGTGCCACCGAACCGGGATCTAACTATGGCTACACCTTC
NA	TRBV2	TRBJ1-1	NA	CASVVANTEAFF	TGTGCCAGCGTGGTAGCGAACACTGAAGCTTTCTTT
NA	TRBV5-8	TRBJ1-2	NA	CASSSLDSFYGYTF	TGTGCCAGCAGCTCCTTAGACAGTTTCTATGGCTACACCTTC
NA	TRBV6-4	TRBJ1-2	NA	CASSDSSSQGGSYGYTF	TGTGCCAGCAGTGACTCGAGTTCTCAGGGAGGTTCTTATGGCTACACCTTC
TRBD1	TRBV7-9	TRBJ2-2	NA	CASSSYRGRGTGELFF	TGTGCCAGCAGCTCCTACAGGGGGCGCGGCACCGGGGAGCTGTTTTTT
NA	TRBV7-3	TRBJ1-1	NA	CASSQAAGYTEAFF	TGTGCCAGCAGCCAAGCAGCGGGGTACACTGAAGCTTTCTTT
NA	TRBV19	TRBJ1-2	NA	CASSLAGAIGYTF	TGTGCCAGTAGTCTAGCAGGGGCAATTGGCTACACCTTC
TRBD1	TRBV18	TRBJ1-2	NA	CASSPYTGANYGYTF	TGTGCCAGCTCACCATACACAGGGGCCAACTATGGCTACACCTTC
NA	TRBV19	TRBJ1-3	NA	CASSDAGRLSGNTIYF	TGTGCCAGTAGTGACGCAGGCCGCCTCTCTGGAAACACCATATATTTT
NA	TRBV2	TRBJ2-5	NA	CASSEDRAGETQYF	TGTGCCAGCAGTGAAGACAGGGCTGGAGAGACCCAGTACTTC
NA	TRBV6-5	TRBJ2-7	NA	CASSYRGGEVQYF	TGTGCCAGCAGTTACAGGGGGGGAGAGGTGCAGTACTTC
TRBD1	TRBV7-2	TRBJ2-1	NA	CASSPRGGTYNEQFF	TGTGCCAGCAGCCCCCGAGGGGGCACCTACAATGAGCAGTTCTTC
NA	TRBV11-2	TRBJ1-5	NA	CASSILGQQPQHF	TGTGCCAGCAGCATATTGGGGCAACAGCCCCAGCATTTT